The entry below describes one TCR beta chain. V shed 3 bases and J shed 8 bases, with 11 bases lying between them. Germline V CDR1 and CDR2: SGDLS, YYNGEE. The CDR3 sequence is 12 residues long. This record comes from a study of brain T cells in children with intractable seizures. Here immunoSEQ multiplex PCR was the method, and the copy in TCRdb shows in-frame clones only, minus some. Of a few hundred thousand clones listed, 85% to 95% are singletons. Time point given: blood from clinic visit 5 months post-surgery; TSC patient then seizure free. The receptor comes from a boy younger than two with tuberous sclerosis and intractable seizures. V is TRBV9 and J is TRBJ1-2; D not certain. This sample comprised peripheral blood, obtained roughly 5 months after surgery. The CDR3 reads CASSATSAGYTF. CDR3 bases: TGTGCCAGCAGCGCCACTAGCGCCGGCTACACCTTC.